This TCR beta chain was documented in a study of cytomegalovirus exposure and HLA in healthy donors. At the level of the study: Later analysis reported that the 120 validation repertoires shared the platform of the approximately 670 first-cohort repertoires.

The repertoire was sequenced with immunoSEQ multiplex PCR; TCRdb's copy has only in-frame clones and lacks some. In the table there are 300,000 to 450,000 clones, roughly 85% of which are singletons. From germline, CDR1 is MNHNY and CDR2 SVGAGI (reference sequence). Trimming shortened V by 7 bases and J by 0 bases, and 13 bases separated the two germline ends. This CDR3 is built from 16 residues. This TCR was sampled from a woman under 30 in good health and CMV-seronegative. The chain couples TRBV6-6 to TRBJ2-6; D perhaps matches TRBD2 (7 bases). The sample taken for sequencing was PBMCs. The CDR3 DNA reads TGTGCCAGCACCCCCCGGGGGGCCTCTGGGGCCAACGTCCTGACTTTC. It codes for CASTPRGASGANVLTF.